The T cell receptor beta chain described here comes from a study of control samples from healthy donors and cancer patients. Looked up from germline, CDR1 is SGHRS and CDR2 is YFSETQ. V lost 4 bases, J lost 0 bases, and 11 bases lay in between. The CDR3 covers 14 residues. Some clones are missing from TCRdb's copy, which holds only in-frame ones; the method was immunoSEQ multiplex PCR. The sample table includes 150,000 to 200,000 clones. The sequenced sample consisted of blood. This sequence joins TRBV5-1 and TRBJ2-7; weak D call: TRBD1 (6 bases). The TCR was taken from a woman aged 25-40 years in good health. The CDR3, as DNA: TGCGCCAGCAGCCTGGTACAGGGCTCCTACGAGCAGTACTTC. Its translation: CASSLVQGSYEQYF.